The entry below describes one TCR beta chain. The antigen remains unidentified. This record comes from a study of OX40 agonist ivuxolimab in advanced cancers. Points from the study as a whole: Expanded clones tended on average to be more numerous among CD8+ T cells than CD4+. The 0.1-3.0 mg/kg partial responders had among the lowest clonal expansion.

This CDR3 spans 13 amino acids. From germline, CDR1 is SGHRS and CDR2 YFSETQ. J lost 8 bases, V lost 4 bases, and 8 bases had no gene match. Only in-frame clones appear in the TCRdb table, and some are missing; sequencing was by immunoSEQ multiplex PCR. The sample has approximately 70,000 clones, approximately 85% seen once. The genes are TRBV5-1 and TRBJ1-2; 7 bases agree with TRBD1. This receptor was taken from an adult with an advanced solid tumor such as melanoma, head and neck, liver or kidney cancer. Sequencing was performed on CD4+ or CD8+ T cells sorted from blood, taken in a trial of the OX40 agonist ivuxolimab. The CDR3, as DNA: TGCGCCAGCAGCCCAAGACAGGGAGACGGCTACACCTTC. Its protein is CASSPRQGDGYTF.